A selection of T cell receptor beta chains follows, all from one sample in a study of blood T cell repertoires in COVID-19. Assay: immunoSEQ multiplex PCR; the TCRdb copy retains only in-frame clones and omits some. The table has around 120,000 clones, about 87% seen once. The sample was peripheral blood. The receptors derive from a woman between 65 and 79 years old with acute or convalescent COVID-19. The CDR3 runs from the conserved cysteine through the conserved F or W. The D gene is left open where the match is weak. Clone size, where shown, is once, few, many, or a class for clones that have expanded.

J,V,D,size,CDR3,DNA
TRBJ2-1,TRBV7-7,-,-,CASSPIGAGRNEQFF,TGTGCCAGCAGCCCGATAGGGGCAGGGCGCAATGAGCAGTTCTTC
TRBJ1-2,TRBV30,-,-,CAWSVRFYGYTF,TGTGCCTGGAGTGTACGGTTCTATGGCTACACCTTC
TRBJ1-1,TRBV24-1,-,-,CATSDSTAMNTEAFF,TGTGCCACCAGTGATTCTACAGCTATGAACACTGAAGCTTTCTTT
TRBJ2-7,TRBV6-5,TRBD1,-,CASSYADRGHEQYF,TGTGCCAGCAGTTACGCGGACAGGGGCCACGAGCAGTACTTC
TRBJ1-3,TRBV2,-,-,CASTIGGISGNTIYF,TGTGCCAGCACGATAGGAGGGATCTCTGGAAACACCATATATTTT
TRBJ1-2,TRBV19,TRBD1,-,CASSIADRGSF,TGTGCCAGTAGTATAGCGGACAGGGGCAGCTTC
TRBJ2-7,TRBV5-1,-,once,CASKGEYEQYF,TGCGCCAGCAAGGGGGAATACGAGCAGTACTTC
TRBJ1-2,TRBV2,TRBD1,medium-sized,CASIGDSLYGYTF,TGTGCCAGCATCGGGGACAGCCTTTATGGCTACACCTTC
TRBJ2-2,TRBV19,-,-,CASSIGVRETGELFF,TGTGCCAGTAGTATAGGTGTCCGGGAAACCGGGGAGCTGTTTTTT
TRBJ2-3,TRBV18,TRBD2,-,CASSPGLAGNTDTQYF,TGTGCCAGCTCACCTGGACTAGCGGGGAACACAGATACGCAGTATTTT
TRBJ1-1,TRBV5-6,TRBD1,-,CASGRGQTMNTEAFF,TGTGCCAGCGGACGGGGACAGACCATGAACACTGAAGCTTTCTTT
TRBJ2-7,TRBV12-5,TRBD1,-,CASGLPSRDSCYEQYF,TGTGCTAGTGGTCTACCCTCCCGGGACAGTTGCTACGAGCAGTACTTC
TRBJ1-2,TRBV6-5,-,-,CASSPGVPSLGYTF,TGTGCCAGCAGCCCCGGGGTCCCCAGTTTGGGCTACACCTTC